The sample holds many counts of the clone carrying this T cell receptor beta chain. Its antigen is not known. The source of the sample is a study of identical twins. Study-wide findings and caveats: The authors noted that invariant MAIT and iNKT cells could partly confound zero-insertion analyses. Twin-shared out-of-frame alpha sequences were enriched for low generation probability.

The CDR3 runs to 17 residues. V gave up 0 bases and J gave up 4 bases, with 17 bases separating them. The germline V gene has CDR1 SGHRS and CDR2 YFSETQ. TCRdb recomputed calls from the 5' RACE reads with MiXCR, one row per CDR3 protein. The sample shows 300,000 to 350,000 distinct CDR3 sequences, around 12% of them seen only once. These same records also appear under a second study, on yellow fever vaccine responses in identical twins. That paper states: Reportedly, the response of twins' T cells to the vaccine seemed partly convergent, partly personalized.

The chain is built from TRBV5-1 and TRBJ2-1; TRBD1 might be the D (5 bases). The sample was CD8+ T cells sorted from blood. This receptor was taken from a woman aged 18-29 years in good health. The CDR3 sequence is CASSLDGLGPQYNEQFF. The CDR3 bases are TGCGCCAGCAGCTTGGACGGTTTGGGGCCTCAATACAATGAGCAGTTCTTC.